The rows below give T cell receptor beta chains drawn from one sample of a study of OX40 agonist ivuxolimab in advanced cancers. Sequencing used immunoSEQ multiplex PCR; TCRdb keeps in-frame clones, though not all of them. This sample yields approximately 50,000 clones, of which roughly 80% are seen a single time; approximately 13% belongs to the top ten. Sequences were derived from CD4+ or CD8+ T cells sorted from blood, sampled in a trial of the OX40 agonist ivuxolimab. These receptors all come from an adult with an advanced solid tumor such as melanoma, head and neck, liver or kidney cancer. Both conserved end residues are part of each CDR3. The D gene is left open where the match is weak. The listing skips clone size in some rows; elsewhere it reads once, few, many or a size class.

clone_size: -
d_call: -
v_call: TRBV6-5
j_call: TRBJ1-4
cdr3_aa: CASSYGWPNEKLFF
cdr3_nt: TGTGCCAGCAGTTATGGGTGGCCTAATGAAAAACTGTTTTTT

clone_size: once
d_call: -
v_call: TRBV30
j_call: TRBJ1-1
cdr3_aa: CAWSISEQAVSGFF
cdr3_nt: TGTGCCTGGAGTATAAGCGAACAGGCCGTCTCGGGTTTCTTT

clone_size: -
d_call: -
v_call: TRBV10-3
j_call: TRBJ2-4
cdr3_aa: CAAPVAKNIQYF
cdr3_nt: TGTGCCGCCCCAGTAGCCAAAAACATTCAGTACTTC

clone_size: few
d_call: TRBD2
v_call: TRBV5-1
j_call: TRBJ2-1
cdr3_aa: CASSPAGGAYNEQFF
cdr3_nt: TGCGCCAGCAGCCCCGCGGGGGGCGCCTACAATGAGCAGTTCTTC

clone_size: -
d_call: -
v_call: TRBV10-3
j_call: TRBJ1-6
cdr3_aa: CAISDPTAGLNSPLHF
cdr3_nt: TGTGCCATCAGTGATCCCACGGCGGGGTTAAATTCACCCCTCCACTTT

clone_size: -
d_call: -
v_call: TRBV6-5
j_call: TRBJ2-5
cdr3_aa: CASALGVGKQETQYF
cdr3_nt: TGTGCCAGCGCCCTGGGGGTGGGGAAGCAAGAGACCCAGTACTTC

clone_size: -
d_call: TRBD1
v_call: TRBV11-2
j_call: TRBJ1-1
cdr3_aa: CASSQPTGINTEAFF
cdr3_nt: TGTGCCAGCAGCCAACCGACAGGGATTAACACTGAAGCTTTCTTT

clone_size: -
d_call: -
v_call: TRBV28
j_call: TRBJ1-2
cdr3_aa: CASVPRKGGYTF
cdr3_nt: TGTGCCAGCGTCCCTCGGAAGGGTGGCTACACCTTC

clone_size: -
d_call: TRBD2
v_call: TRBV7-2
j_call: TRBJ2-3
cdr3_aa: CASSSTGAGGPGRNTQYF
cdr3_nt: TGTGCCAGCAGTTCGACAGGAGCGGGAGGGCCTGGGAGAAATACGCAGTATTTT

clone_size: -
d_call: TRBD2
v_call: TRBV11-2
j_call: TRBJ2-7
cdr3_aa: CASSLGLAGLYEQYF
cdr3_nt: TGTGCCAGCAGCTTGGGGCTAGCGGGCCTCTACGAGCAGTACTTC

clone_size: -
d_call: TRBD1
v_call: TRBV6-6
j_call: TRBJ1-3
cdr3_aa: CASSTPGQRNTIYF
cdr3_nt: TGTGCCAGCAGCACGCCGGGACAGAGAAACACCATATATTTT

clone_size: few
d_call: TRBD1
v_call: TRBV5-1
j_call: TRBJ2-1
cdr3_aa: CASSLVGQGADEQFF
cdr3_nt: TGCGCCAGCAGCTTGGTGGGACAGGGGGCGGATGAGCAGTTCTTC

clone_size: -
d_call: -
v_call: TRBV5-4
j_call: TRBJ1-1
cdr3_aa: CASSLDQSTEAFF
cdr3_nt: TGTGCCAGCAGCTTAGACCAGAGTACTGAAGCTTTCTTT

clone_size: -
d_call: TRBD2
v_call: TRBV19
j_call: TRBJ2-7
cdr3_aa: CASSGTGGAEQYF
cdr3_nt: TGTGCCAGCAGCGGGACTGGCGGGGCCGAGCAGTACTTC

clone_size: -
d_call: -
v_call: TRBV9
j_call: TRBJ1-1
cdr3_aa: CASSVDNLLNTEAFF
cdr3_nt: TGTGCCAGCAGCGTAGATAACCTTTTGAACACTGAAGCTTTCTTT

clone_size: -
d_call: TRBD2
v_call: TRBV2
j_call: TRBJ2-1
cdr3_aa: CASSRSGVGNEQFF
cdr3_nt: TGTGCCAGCAGCCGTAGCGGGGTAGGAAATGAGCAGTTCTTC

clone_size: -
d_call: TRBD2
v_call: TRBV18
j_call: TRBJ2-5
cdr3_aa: CASSPNSGNKETQYF
cdr3_nt: TGTGCCAGCTCACCGAATAGCGGGAATAAGGAGACCCAGTACTTC

clone_size: -
d_call: -
v_call: TRBV29-1
j_call: TRBJ2-5
cdr3_aa: CSVGGIQETQYF
cdr3_nt: TGCAGCGTCGGTGGAATCCAAGAGACCCAGTACTTC

clone_size: -
d_call: -
v_call: TRBV28
j_call: TRBJ1-4
cdr3_aa: CASSLGGSPDEKLFF
cdr3_nt: TGTGCCAGCAGTTTAGGGGGAAGTCCGGATGAAAAACTGTTTTTT

clone_size: -
d_call: -
v_call: TRBV5-6
j_call: TRBJ1-1
cdr3_aa: CASSLAWRGYGTEAFF
cdr3_nt: TGTGCCAGCAGCTTGGCCTGGAGGGGGTACGGCACTGAAGCTTTCTTT

clone_size: -
d_call: TRBD1
v_call: TRBV13
j_call: TRBJ2-6
cdr3_aa: CASSPARGQGATGANVLTF
cdr3_nt: TGTGCCAGCAGCCCCGCTAGGGGACAGGGGGCAACTGGGGCCAACGTCCTGACTTTC

clone_size: -
d_call: -
v_call: TRBV20-1
j_call: TRBJ1-1
cdr3_aa: CSALEGRAFF
cdr3_nt: TGCAGTGCCCTCGAGGGGAGGGCTTTCTTT

clone_size: -
d_call: -
v_call: TRBV7-6
j_call: TRBJ1-5
cdr3_aa: CASSTAWDQPQHF
cdr3_nt: TGTGCCAGCAGCACCGCGTGGGATCAGCCCCAGCATTTT

clone_size: -
d_call: -
v_call: TRBV5-1
j_call: TRBJ2-3
cdr3_aa: CASCMGRHTDTQYF
cdr3_nt: TGCGCCAGCTGTATGGGACGGCACACAGATACGCAGTATTTT

clone_size: -
d_call: TRBD2
v_call: TRBV2
j_call: TRBJ2-5
cdr3_aa: CAIPLAGNGETQYF
cdr3_nt: TGTGCCATCCCTCTAGCGGGAAACGGGGAGACCCAGTACTTC

clone_size: -
d_call: TRBD2
v_call: TRBV29-1
j_call: TRBJ2-1
cdr3_aa: CSVEDLWVAGVDEQFF
cdr3_nt: TGCAGCGTTGAAGATCTGTGGGTAGCGGGAGTGGATGAGCAGTTCTTC

clone_size: -
d_call: -
v_call: TRBV7-3
j_call: TRBJ1-1
cdr3_aa: CASSLTQGTEAFF
cdr3_nt: TGTGCCAGCAGCCTCACCCAGGGGACTGAAGCTTTCTTT

clone_size: -
d_call: -
v_call: TRBV7-2
j_call: TRBJ1-1
cdr3_aa: CASSTTGGTEAFF
cdr3_nt: TGTGCCAGCAGCACAACAGGAGGCACTGAAGCTTTCTTT

clone_size: few
d_call: -
v_call: TRBV18
j_call: TRBJ1-1
cdr3_aa: CASSPPRGNTEAFF
cdr3_nt: TGTGCCAGCTCACCACCGAGAGGGAACACTGAAGCTTTCTTT

clone_size: -
d_call: TRBD2
v_call: TRBV11-2
j_call: TRBJ2-7
cdr3_aa: CASSRLAGPYEQYF
cdr3_nt: TGTGCCAGCAGCAGACTAGCGGGCCCCTACGAGCAGTACTTC

clone_size: -
d_call: -
v_call: TRBV6-6
j_call: TRBJ1-4
cdr3_aa: CASRSVGTTNEKLFF
cdr3_nt: TGTGCCAGCAGGTCCGTAGGGACAACTAATGAAAAACTGTTTTTT

clone_size: -
d_call: TRBD1
v_call: TRBV5-1
j_call: TRBJ2-2
cdr3_aa: CASSLRQGAGELFF
cdr3_nt: TGCGCCAGCAGCCTCCGACAGGGTGCCGGGGAGCTGTTTTTT

clone_size: -
d_call: -
v_call: TRBV30
j_call: TRBJ1-2
cdr3_aa: CAWSVTLKHGYTF
cdr3_nt: TGTGCGTGGTCGGTTACCCTCAAGCATGGCTACACCTTC

clone_size: -
d_call: -
v_call: TRBV7-2
j_call: TRBJ2-1
cdr3_aa: CASSLGLNEQFF
cdr3_nt: TGTGCCAGCAGCTTAGGGCTCAATGAGCAGTTCTTC

clone_size: -
d_call: -
v_call: TRBV7-9
j_call: TRBJ2-5
cdr3_aa: CASSLVGDGKETQYF
cdr3_nt: TGTGCCAGCAGCTTAGTTGGGGACGGTAAGGAGACCCAGTACTTC

clone_size: -
d_call: TRBD2
v_call: TRBV4-1
j_call: TRBJ2-7
cdr3_aa: CASSQSTGGLAGAFYSYEQYF
cdr3_nt: TGCGCCAGCAGCCAATCTACTGGGGGACTAGCGGGGGCGTTCTATTCCTACGAGCAGTACTTC

clone_size: -
d_call: -
v_call: TRBV7-9
j_call: TRBJ1-6
cdr3_aa: CASSLGSGESWSPLHF
cdr3_nt: TGTGCCAGCAGCTTAGGTTCAGGGGAATCCTGGTCACCCCTCCACTTT

clone_size: -
d_call: -
v_call: TRBV29-1
j_call: TRBJ2-7
cdr3_aa: CSVTGTVEGGQYF
cdr3_nt: TGCAGCGTCACCGGGACCGTTGAGGGAGGGCAGTACTTC

clone_size: once
d_call: -
v_call: TRBV19
j_call: TRBJ2-7
cdr3_aa: CASSMATPGYEQYF
cdr3_nt: TGTGCCAGTAGTATGGCGACTCCAGGCTACGAGCAGTACTTC

clone_size: -
d_call: TRBD2
v_call: TRBV11-2
j_call: TRBJ2-3
cdr3_aa: CASSPGLAVNTDTQYF
cdr3_nt: TGTGCCAGCAGCCCCGGACTAGCAGTAAACACAGATACGCAGTATTTT

clone_size: once
d_call: TRBD1
v_call: TRBV5-6
j_call: TRBJ2-7
cdr3_aa: CATFRTGGREQYF
cdr3_nt: TGTGCCACCTTCCGAACAGGGGGCCGGGAGCAGTACTTC

clone_size: -
d_call: TRBD1
v_call: TRBV5-5
j_call: TRBJ2-7
cdr3_aa: CASSFSDRDYEQYF
cdr3_nt: TGTGCCAGCAGCTTTTCCGACAGGGACTACGAGCAGTACTTC

clone_size: -
d_call: TRBD1
v_call: TRBV7-2
j_call: TRBJ2-7
cdr3_aa: CASSLDRGRYEQYF
cdr3_nt: TGTGCCAGCAGCTTGGACAGGGGGAGGTACGAGCAGTACTTC